A single sample gave rise to the 5 T cell receptor beta chains below, sequenced in a study of cytomegalovirus exposure and HLA in healthy donors. In the PCR, 60 Vbeta and 13 Jbeta primers were used. Sequenced by immunoSEQ multiplex PCR; TCRdb stores in-frame clones only, minus some. Among around 150,000 clones, approximately 71% were seen once, and the ten largest hold 11%. The sample was PBMCs. These receptors all stem from a man younger than 30 in good health and CMV-seropositive.

This clone was recorded once. CDR3 DNA: TGTGCCAGCAGCGGGAGGGCAGCTAACTATGGCTACACCTTC. Amino acids: CASSGRAANYGYTF. The chain links TRBV11-2 to TRBJ1-2; the D is unclear. Germline V gene sequence: CDR1 SGHAT, CDR2 FQNNGV. The germline V and J ends were trimmed by 5 bases and 0 bases, with 10 bases remaining between them. The CDR3 has 14 residues.

This chain uses TRBV6-4 with TRBJ2-3; TRBD2 aligns across 9 bases. Germline V gene sequence: CDR1 MRHNA, CDR2 SNTAGT. This CDR3 spans 15 amino acids. V trimming: 0 bases; J trimming: 5 bases; junction bases outside the gene matches: 3. The DNA for the CDR3 is TGTGCCAGCAGTGACTCGGGACTAGCAAGAGATACGCAGTATTTT. The encoded protein is CASSDSGLARDTQYF.

In DNA, the CDR3 is TGTGCCAGCAGCTTATATTCATCGCGGGAGAATCAGCCCCAGCATTTT. Its protein product is CASSLYSSRENQPQHF. J is TRBJ1-5 and V is TRBV7-8; no definite D call. Deletions cut 2 bases from V and 4 bases from J, with 15 bases between. This CDR3 has 16 residues. Per germline, CDR1 SGHVS and CDR2 FQNEAQ.

The chain joins TRBV6-4 to TRBJ2-5; the match to TRBD1 covers 7 bases. The ends lost 2 bases at V and 5 bases at J; junction bases unmatched: 5. The CDR3 is 14 amino acids. In germline, CDR1 is MRHNA, CDR2 SNTAGT. The CDR3 sequence: CASSDRGRGETQYF. The CDR3 DNA reads TGTGCCAGCAGTGACAGGGGGCGCGGGGAGACCCAGTACTTC.

This sequence joins TRBV5-1 and TRBJ2-5; TRBD2 might be the D (5 bases). Judging by the DNA end, TRBJ2-7 fits better; the J call may be wrong. Germline assignment: CDR1 SGHRS and CDR2 YFSETQ. There are 13 residues in the CDR3. The CDR3 region has the DNA TGCGCCAGCAGCTTGGAGGAGGTCCACGAGCAGTACTTC. It is translated as CASSLEEVHEQYF.